This TCR beta chain was sequenced during a study of blood T cell repertoires in COVID-19. Study information: Donors in the United States, Italy and Spain gave samples during acute or convalescent COVID-19. The analysed material was cDNA or gDNA that came from T cells, B-cell-depleted T cells, or PBMCs.

In the original analysis: Cell counts per sample came from amplifying reference gene primers. Here immunoSEQ multiplex PCR was the method, and the copy in TCRdb shows in-frame clones only, minus some. V, J and clone size are those of that table, while D and trimming were read from the DNA. The sample holds 200,000 to 250,000 clones; roughly 80% are singletons and the top ten take around 8.9%. Germline V gives CDR1 MNHEY, CDR2 SVGAGI. This CDR3 is built from 13 residues. With V trimmed by 7 bases and J by 4 bases, 6 bases remained unmatched. The gene calls are TRBV6-5 and TRBJ2-7; 8 bases line up with TRBD2. The source material was peripheral blood. The clonotype was recovered from an elderly man with acute or convalescent COVID-19. The chain's CDR3 is CASKGGGKYEQYF. As DNA, the CDR3 is TGTGCCAGCAAGGGCGGGGGGAAATACGAGCAGTACTTC.